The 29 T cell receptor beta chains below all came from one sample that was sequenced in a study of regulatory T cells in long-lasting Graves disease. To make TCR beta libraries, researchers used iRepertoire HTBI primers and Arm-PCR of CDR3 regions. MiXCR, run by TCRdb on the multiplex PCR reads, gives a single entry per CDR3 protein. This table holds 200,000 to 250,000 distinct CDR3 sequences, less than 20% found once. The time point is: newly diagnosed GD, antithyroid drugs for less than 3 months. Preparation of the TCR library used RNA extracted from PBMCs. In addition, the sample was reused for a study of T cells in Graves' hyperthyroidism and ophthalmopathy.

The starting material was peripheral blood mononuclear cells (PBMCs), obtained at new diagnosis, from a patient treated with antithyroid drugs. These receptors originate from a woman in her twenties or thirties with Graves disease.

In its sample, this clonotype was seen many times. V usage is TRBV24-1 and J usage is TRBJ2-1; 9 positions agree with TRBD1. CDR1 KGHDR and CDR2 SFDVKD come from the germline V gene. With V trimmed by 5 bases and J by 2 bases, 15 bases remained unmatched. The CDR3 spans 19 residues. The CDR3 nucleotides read TGTGCCACCAGTGGAGGCGACAGGGGGGGAACTTGGCCCTACAATGAGCAGTTCTTC. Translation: CATSGGDRGGTWPYNEQFF.

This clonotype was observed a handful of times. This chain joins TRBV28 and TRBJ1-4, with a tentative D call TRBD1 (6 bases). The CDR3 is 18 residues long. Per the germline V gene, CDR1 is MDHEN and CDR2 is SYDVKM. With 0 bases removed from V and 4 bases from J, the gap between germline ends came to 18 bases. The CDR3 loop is CASSLWDGTRSNNEKLFF. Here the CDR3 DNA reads TGTGCCAGCAGTTTATGGGACGGGACAAGAAGCAATAATGAAAAACTGTTTTTT.

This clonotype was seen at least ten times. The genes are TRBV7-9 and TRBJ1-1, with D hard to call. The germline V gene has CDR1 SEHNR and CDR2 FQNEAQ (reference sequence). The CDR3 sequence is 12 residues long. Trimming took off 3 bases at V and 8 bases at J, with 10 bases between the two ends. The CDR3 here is CASSFGSAEAFF. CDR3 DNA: TGTGCCAGCAGCTTCGGTAGTGCCGAAGCTTTCTTT.

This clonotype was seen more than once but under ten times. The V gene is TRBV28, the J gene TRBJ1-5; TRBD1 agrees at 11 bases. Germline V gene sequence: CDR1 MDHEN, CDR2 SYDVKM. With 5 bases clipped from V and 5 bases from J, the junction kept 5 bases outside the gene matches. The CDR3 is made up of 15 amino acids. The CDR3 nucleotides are TGTGCCAGCAGTACGGACAGGGGGCCTCATCAGCCCCAGCATTTT. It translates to CASSTDRGPHQPQHF.

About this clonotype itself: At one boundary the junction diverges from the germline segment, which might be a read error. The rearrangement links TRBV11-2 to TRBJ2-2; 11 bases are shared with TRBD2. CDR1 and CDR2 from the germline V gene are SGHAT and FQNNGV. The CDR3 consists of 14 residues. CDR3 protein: CASGLAGNTGDLFF. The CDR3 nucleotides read TGTGCGTCCGGACTAGCGGGTAACACCGGGGATCTGTTTTTT.

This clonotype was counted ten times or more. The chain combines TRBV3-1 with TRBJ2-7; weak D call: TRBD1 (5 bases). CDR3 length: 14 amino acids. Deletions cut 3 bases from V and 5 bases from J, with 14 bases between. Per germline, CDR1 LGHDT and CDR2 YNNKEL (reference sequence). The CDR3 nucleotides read TGTGCCAGCAGCCAGACTGACAGCAACCACGAGCAGTACTTC. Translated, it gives CASSQTDSNHEQYF.

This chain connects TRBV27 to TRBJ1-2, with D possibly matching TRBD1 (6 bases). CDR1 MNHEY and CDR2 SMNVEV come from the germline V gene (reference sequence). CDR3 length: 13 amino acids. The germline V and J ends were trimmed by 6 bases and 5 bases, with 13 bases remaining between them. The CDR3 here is CASRPLGQYGYTF. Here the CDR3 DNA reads TGTGCCAGCAGACCCCTCGGACAGTATGGCTACACCTTC.

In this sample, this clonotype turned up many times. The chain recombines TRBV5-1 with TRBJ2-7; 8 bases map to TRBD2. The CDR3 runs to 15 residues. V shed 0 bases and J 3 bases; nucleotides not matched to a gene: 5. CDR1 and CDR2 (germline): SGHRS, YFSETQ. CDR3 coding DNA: TGCGCCAGCAGCTTGGTTAGCGGGGCCAACTACGAGCAGTACTTC. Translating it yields CASSLVSGANYEQYF.

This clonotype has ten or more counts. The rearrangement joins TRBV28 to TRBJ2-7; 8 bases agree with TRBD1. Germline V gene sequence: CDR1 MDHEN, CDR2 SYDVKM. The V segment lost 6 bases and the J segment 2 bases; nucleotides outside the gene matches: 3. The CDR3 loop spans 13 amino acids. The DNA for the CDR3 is TGTGCCAGCAGGACAGGGGCTACCTACGAGCAGTACTTC. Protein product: CASRTGATYEQYF.

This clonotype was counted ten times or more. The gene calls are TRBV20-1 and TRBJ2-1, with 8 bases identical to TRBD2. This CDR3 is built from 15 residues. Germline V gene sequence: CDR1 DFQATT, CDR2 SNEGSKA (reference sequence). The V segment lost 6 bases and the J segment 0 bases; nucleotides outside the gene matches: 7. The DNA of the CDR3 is TGCAGTGCCCCCCCCAGCGGGAGCTCCTACAATGAGCAGTTCTTC. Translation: CSAPPSGSSYNEQFF.

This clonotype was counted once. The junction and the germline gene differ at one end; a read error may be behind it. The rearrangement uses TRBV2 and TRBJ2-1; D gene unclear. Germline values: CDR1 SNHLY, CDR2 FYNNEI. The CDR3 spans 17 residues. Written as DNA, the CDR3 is TGTGCCATCAGTGAGTCCGACTGGGCTAGCTCCTACAATGAGCAGTTCTTC. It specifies CAISESDWASSYNEQFF.

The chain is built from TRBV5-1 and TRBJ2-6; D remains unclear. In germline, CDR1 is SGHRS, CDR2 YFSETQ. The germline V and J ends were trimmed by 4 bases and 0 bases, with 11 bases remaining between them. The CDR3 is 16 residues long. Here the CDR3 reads CASSPRGVSGANVLTF. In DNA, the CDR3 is TGCGCCAGCAGCCCCCGCGGAGTCTCTGGGGCCAACGTCCTGACTTTC.

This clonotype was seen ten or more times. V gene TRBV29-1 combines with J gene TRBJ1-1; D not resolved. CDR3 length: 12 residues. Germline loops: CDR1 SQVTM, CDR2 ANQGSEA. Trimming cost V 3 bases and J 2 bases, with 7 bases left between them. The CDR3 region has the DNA TGCAGCGTTGATCAGTATAACACTGAAGCTTTCTTT. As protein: CSVDQYNTEAFF.

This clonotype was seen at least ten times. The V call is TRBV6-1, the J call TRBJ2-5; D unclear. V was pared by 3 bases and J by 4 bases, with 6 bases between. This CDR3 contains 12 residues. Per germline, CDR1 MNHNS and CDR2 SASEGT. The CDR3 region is CASSDAGETQYF. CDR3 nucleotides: TGTGCCAGCAGTGACGCCGGAGAGACCCAGTACTTC.

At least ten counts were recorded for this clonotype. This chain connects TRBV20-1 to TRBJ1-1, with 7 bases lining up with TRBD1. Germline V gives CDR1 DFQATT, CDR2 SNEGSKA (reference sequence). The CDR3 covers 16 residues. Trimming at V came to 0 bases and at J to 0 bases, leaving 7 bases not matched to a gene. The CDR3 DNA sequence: TGCAGTGCTAGAGATGTTAGACAGGGTATGAACACTGAAGCTTTCTTT. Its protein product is CSARDVRQGMNTEAFF.

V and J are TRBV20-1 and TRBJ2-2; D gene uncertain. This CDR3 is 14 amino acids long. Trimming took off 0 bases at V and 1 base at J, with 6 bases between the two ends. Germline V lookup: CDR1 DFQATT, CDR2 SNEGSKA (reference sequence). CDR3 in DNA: TGCAGTGCTAGAGATCTGCAGAACACCGGGGAGCTGTTTTTT. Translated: CSARDLQNTGELFF.

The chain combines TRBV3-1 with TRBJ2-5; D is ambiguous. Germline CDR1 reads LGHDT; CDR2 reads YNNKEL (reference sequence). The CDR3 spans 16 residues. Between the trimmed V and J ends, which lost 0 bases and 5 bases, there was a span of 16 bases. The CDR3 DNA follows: TGTGCCAGCAGCCAAGATCGTAAAGGGTCCGGGGAGACCCAGTACTTC. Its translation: CASSQDRKGSGETQYF.

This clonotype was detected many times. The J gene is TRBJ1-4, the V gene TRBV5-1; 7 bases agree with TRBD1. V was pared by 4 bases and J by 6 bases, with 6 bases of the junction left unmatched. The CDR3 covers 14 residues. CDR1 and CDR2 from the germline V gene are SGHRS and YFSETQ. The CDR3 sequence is CASSTQGSDEKLFF. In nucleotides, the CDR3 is TGCGCCAGCAGCACACAGGGGAGTGATGAAAAACTGTTTTTT.

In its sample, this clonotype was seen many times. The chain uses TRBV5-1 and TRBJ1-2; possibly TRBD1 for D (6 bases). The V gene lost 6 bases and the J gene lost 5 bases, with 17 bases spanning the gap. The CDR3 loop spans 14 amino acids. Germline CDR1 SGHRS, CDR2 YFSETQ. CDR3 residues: CASTGEQAEYGYTF. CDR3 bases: TGCGCCAGCACAGGGGAACAGGCGGAATATGGCTACACCTTC.

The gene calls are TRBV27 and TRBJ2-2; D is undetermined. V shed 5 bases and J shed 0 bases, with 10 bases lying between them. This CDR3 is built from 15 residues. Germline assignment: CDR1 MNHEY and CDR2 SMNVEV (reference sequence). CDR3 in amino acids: CASSPWSANTGELFF. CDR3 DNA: TGTGCCAGCAGTCCCTGGAGTGCGAACACCGGGGAGCTGTTTTTT.

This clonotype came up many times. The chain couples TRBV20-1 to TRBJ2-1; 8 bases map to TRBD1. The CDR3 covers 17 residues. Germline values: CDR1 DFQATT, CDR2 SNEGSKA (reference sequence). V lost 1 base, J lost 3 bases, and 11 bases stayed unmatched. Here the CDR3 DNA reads TGCAGTGCTAGAGGGAATACCGGGACAGGCTACTACAATGAGCAGTTCTTC. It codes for CSARGNTGTGYYNEQFF.

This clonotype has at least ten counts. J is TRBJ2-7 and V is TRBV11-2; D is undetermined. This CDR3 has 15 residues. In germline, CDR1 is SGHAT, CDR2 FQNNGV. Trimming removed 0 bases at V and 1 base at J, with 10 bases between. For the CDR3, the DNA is TGTGCCAGCAGCTTAGAAGGTGGGCAGTCCTACGAGCAGTACTTC. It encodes CASSLEGGQSYEQYF.

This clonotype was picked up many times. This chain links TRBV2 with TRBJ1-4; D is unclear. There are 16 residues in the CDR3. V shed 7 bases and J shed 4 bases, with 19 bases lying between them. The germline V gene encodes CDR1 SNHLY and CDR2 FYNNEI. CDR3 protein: CASILLPGHLNEKLFF. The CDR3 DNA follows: TGTGCCAGCATCCTACTACCGGGCCACCTTAATGAAAAACTGTTTTTT. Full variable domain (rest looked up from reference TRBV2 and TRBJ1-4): EPEVTQTPSHQVTQMGQEVILRCVPISNHLYFYWYRQILGQKVEFLVSFYNNEISEKSEIFDDQFSVERPDGSNFTLKIRSTKLEDSAMYFCASILLPGHLNEKLFFGSGTQLSVL.

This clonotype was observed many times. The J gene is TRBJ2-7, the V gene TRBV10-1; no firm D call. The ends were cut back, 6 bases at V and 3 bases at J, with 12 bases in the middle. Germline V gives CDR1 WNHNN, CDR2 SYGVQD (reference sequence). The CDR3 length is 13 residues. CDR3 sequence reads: CASSLDLNYEQYF. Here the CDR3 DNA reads TGCGCCAGCAGCTTAGATCTAAACTACGAGCAGTACTTC.

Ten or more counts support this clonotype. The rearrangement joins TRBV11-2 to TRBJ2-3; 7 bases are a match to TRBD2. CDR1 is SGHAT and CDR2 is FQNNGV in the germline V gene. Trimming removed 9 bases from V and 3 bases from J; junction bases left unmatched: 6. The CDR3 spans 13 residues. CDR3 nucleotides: TGTGCCAGTGGGGGGGGGGGGACAGATACGCAGTATTTT. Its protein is CASGGGGTDTQYF.

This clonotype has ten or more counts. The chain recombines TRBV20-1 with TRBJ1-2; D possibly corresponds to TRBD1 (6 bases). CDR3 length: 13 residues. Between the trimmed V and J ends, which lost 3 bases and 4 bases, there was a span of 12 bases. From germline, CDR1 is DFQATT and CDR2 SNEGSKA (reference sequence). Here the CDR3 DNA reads TGCAGTGCTAGGGTGGGACAAACCTATGGCTACACCTTC. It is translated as CSARVGQTYGYTF.

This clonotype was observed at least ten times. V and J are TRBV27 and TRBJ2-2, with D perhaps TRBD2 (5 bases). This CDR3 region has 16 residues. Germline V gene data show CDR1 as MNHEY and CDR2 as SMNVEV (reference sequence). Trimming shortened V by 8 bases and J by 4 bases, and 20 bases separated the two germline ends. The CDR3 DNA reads TGTGCCAGCCGTCGCGCGAGCGGCCGGGGCACCGGGGAGCTGTTTTTT. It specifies CASRRASGRGTGELFF.

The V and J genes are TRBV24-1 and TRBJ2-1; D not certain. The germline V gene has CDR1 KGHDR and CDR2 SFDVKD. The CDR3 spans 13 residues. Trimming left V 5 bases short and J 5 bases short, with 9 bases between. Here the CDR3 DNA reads TGTGCCACCAGTGTTACAGTAAACAATGAGCAGTTCTTC. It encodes CATSVTVNNEQFF.

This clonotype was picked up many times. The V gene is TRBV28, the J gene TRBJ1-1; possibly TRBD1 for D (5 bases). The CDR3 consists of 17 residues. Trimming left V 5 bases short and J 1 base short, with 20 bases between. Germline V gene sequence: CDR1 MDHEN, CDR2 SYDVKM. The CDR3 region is CASSPTWGGNSNTEAFF. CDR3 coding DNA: TGTGCCAGCAGTCCCACTTGGGGGGGAAATTCGAACACTGAAGCTTTCTTT.